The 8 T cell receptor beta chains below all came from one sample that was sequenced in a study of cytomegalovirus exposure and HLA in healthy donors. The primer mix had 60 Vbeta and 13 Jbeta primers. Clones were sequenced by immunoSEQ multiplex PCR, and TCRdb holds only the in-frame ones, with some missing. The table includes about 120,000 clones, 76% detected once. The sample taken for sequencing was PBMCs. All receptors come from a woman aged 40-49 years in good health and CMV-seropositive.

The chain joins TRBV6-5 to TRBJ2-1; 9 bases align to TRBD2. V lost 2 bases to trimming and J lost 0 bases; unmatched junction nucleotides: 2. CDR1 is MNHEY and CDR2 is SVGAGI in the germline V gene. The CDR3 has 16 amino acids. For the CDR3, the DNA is TGTGCCAGCAGTTACGAAGCGGGGGGCTCCTACAATGAGCAGTTCTTC. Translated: CASSYEAGGSYNEQFF.

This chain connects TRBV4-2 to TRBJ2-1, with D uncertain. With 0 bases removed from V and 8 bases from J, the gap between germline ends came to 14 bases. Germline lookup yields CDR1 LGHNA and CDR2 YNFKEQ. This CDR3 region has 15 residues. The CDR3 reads CASSQDLTRLYEQFF. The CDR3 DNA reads TGTGCCAGCAGCCAAGACCTCACGCGTCTTTATGAGCAGTTCTTC.

CDR3 in amino acids: CASKTGSGYGYTF. The CDR3 DNA sequence: TGTGCCTCCAAGACAGGGAGCGGTTATGGCTACACCTTC. The J gene is TRBJ1-2, the V gene TRBV30, with 7 bases lining up with TRBD1. With V trimmed by 7 bases and J by 5 bases, 10 bases remained unmatched. CDR1 and CDR2 (germline): GTSNPN, SVGIG (reference sequence). The CDR3 has 13 amino acids.

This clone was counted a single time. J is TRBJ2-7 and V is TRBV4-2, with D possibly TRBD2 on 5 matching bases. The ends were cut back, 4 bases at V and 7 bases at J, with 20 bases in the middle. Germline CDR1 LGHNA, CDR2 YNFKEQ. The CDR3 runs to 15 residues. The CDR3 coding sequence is TGTGCCAGCAGCCCGAAGCGGAGGCACCCTTTTGAGCAGTACTTC. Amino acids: CASSPKRRHPFEQYF.

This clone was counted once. The CDR3 region has the DNA TGTGCCAGCAGCTTCCCGGGACAGCCCCAGCATTTT. It encodes CASSFPGQPQHF. The chain is built from TRBV7-3 and TRBJ1-5; D ambiguous. The V end was cut by 3 bases, the J end by 7 bases, with 7 bases between. Per germline, CDR1 SGHTA and CDR2 FQGTGA. This CDR3 contains 12 residues.

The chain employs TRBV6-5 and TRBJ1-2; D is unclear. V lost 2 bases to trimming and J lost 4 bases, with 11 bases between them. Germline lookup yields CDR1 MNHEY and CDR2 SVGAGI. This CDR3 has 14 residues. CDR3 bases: TGTGCCAGCAGTTACCTGAGGTGGAGCTATGGCTACACCTTC. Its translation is CASSYLRWSYGYTF.

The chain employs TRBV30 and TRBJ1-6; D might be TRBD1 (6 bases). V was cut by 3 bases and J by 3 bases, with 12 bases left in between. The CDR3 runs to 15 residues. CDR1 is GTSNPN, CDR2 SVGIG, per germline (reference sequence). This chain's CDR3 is CAWRTRQVYNSPLHF. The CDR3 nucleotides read TGTGCCTGGAGAACCAGACAGGTCTATAATTCACCCCTCCACTTT.

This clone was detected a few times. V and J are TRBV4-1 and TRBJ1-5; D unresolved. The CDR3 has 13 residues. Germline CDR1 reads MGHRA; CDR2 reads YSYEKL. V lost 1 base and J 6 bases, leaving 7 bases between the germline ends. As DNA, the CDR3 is TGCGCCAGCAGCCAAGGACAAGTTCAGCCCCAGCATTTT. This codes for CASSQGQVQPQHF.